This T cell receptor (beta chain) was obtained from a study of T cell changes during pregnancy in multiple sclerosis. The CDR3 sequence is 19 residues long. CDR1 and CDR2 (germline): SGHVS, FQNEAQ. The V gene lost 4 bases and the J gene lost 0 bases, with 19 bases spanning the gap. Repertoires were generated with immunoSEQ multiplex PCR, while TCRdb's copy carries only in-frame clones and drops some. The sample holds tens of thousands of clones; approximately 90% are singletons and the top ten take 0.5% to 0.65%. The source was CD4+ T cells from peripheral blood mononuclear cells, collected in the first trimester of pregnancy. The chain recombines TRBV7-8 with TRBJ1-6; a weak D match, TRBD1 (6 bases). This receptor was taken from a female donor with multiple sclerosis, enrolled in a pregnancy study. CDR3 nucleotide sequence: TGTGCCAGCAGCTCACGGGGGGGCCGTGGCTTCTCCTATAATTCACCCCTCCACTTT. It is translated as CASSSRGGRGFSYNSPLHF.